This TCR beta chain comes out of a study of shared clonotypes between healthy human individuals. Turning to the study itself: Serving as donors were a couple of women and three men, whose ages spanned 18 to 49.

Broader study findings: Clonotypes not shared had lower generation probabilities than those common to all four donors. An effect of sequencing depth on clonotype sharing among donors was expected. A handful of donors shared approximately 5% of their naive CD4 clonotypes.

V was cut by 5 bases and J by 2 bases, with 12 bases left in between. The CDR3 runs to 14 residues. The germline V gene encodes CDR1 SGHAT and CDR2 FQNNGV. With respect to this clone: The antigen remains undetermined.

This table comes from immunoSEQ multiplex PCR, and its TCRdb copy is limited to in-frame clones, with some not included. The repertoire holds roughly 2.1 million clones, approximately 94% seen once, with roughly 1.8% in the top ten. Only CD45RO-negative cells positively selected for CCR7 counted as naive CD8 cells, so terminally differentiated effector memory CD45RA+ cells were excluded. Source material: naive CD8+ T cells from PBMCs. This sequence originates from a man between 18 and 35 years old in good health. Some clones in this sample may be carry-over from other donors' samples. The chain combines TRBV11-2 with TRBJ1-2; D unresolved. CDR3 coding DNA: TGTGCCAGCAGCGTGGTGGGAGGGAACTATGGCTACACCTTC. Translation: CASSVVGGNYGYTF.